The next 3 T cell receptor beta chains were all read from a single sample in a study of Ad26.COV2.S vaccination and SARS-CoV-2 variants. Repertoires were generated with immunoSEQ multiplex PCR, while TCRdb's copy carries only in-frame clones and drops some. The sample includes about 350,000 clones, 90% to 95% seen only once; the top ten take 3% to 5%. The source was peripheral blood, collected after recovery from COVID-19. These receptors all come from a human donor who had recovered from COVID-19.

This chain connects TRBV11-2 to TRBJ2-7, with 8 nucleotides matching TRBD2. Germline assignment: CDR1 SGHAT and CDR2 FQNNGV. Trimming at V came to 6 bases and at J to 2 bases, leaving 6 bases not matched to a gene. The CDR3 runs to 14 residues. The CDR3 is CASSHSGATYEQYF. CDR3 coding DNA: TGTGCCAGCAGTCATAGCGGGGCGACCTACGAGCAGTACTTC.

The CDR3 DNA follows: TGTGCCAGCAGTTTCTTTGCAGCCTCTGGAAACACCATATATTTT. Its protein is CASSFFAASGNTIYF. The genes are TRBV28 and TRBJ1-3; D unclear. Trimming stripped 3 bases from V and 0 bases from J, with 9 bases between. Per the germline V gene, CDR1 is MDHEN and CDR2 is SYDVKM. The CDR3 runs to 15 residues.

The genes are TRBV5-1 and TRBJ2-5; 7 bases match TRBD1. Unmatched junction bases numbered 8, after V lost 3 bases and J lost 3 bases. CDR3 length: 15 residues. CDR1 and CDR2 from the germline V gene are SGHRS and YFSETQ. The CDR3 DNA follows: TGCGCCAGCAGCTCCTGGGACAGAACTAAAGAGACCCAGTACTTC. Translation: CASSSWDRTKETQYF.